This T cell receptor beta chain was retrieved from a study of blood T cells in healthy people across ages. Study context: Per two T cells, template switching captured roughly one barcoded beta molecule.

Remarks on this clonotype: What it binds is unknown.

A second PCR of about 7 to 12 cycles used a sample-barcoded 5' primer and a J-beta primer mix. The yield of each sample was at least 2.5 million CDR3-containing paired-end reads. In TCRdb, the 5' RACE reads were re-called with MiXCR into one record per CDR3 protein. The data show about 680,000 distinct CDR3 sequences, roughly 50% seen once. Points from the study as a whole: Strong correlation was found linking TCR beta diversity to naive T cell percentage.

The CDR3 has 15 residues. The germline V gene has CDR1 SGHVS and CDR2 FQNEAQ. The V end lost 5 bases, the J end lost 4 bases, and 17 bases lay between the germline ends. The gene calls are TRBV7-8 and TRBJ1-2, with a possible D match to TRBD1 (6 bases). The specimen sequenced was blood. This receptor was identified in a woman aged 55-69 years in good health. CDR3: CASSVGAGQLYGYTF. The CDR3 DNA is TGTGCCAGCAGCGTGGGGGCAGGCCAGCTCTATGGCTACACCTTC.